The text below deals with one T cell receptor beta chain. The sample belongs to a study of response to subunit inactivated influenza vaccine. TCRdb redid the calling of the RT-PCR reads with MiXCR, one entry per CDR3 protein. The profile shows 800,000 to 1,000,000 distinct CDR3 sequences, approximately 22% of them singletons. The sequencing used PBMCs from blood, collected approximately 5 days after vaccination. The sequence was collected from a man in his fifties or sixties who received an inactivated influenza vaccine.

This chain's CDR3 is CASGRTEQETQYF. CDR3 bases: TGTGCCAGCGGCAGGACAGAACAAGAGACCCAGTACTTC. The chain employs TRBV7-6 and TRBJ2-5, with D possibly TRBD1 on 6 matching bases. Germline CDR1 and CDR2: SGHVS and FNYEAQ. Trimming left V 8 bases short and J 2 bases short, with 12 bases between. There are 13 residues in the CDR3.